This T cell receptor beta chain comes out of a study of T cells in Graves' hyperthyroidism and ophthalmopathy (dated by TCRdb to about 2019). Turning to the overall study: Peripheral blood was sampled at the time of initial diagnosis, prior to any treatment. Thyroid tissue and blood T-cell repertoires from over 5 Graves' hyperthyroidism patients were also compared in the study. According to the paper, TCR Vbeta CDR3 sequencing was carried out on 120 to 150 peripheral blood samples, which came from approximately 41 ophthalmopathy, 75 to 80 hyperthyroidism and approximately 17 progressor patients. Once sampling was done, hyperthyroidism patients were given methimazole at a starting dose of 30 mg daily, whereas ophthalmopathy patients were given high-dose intravenous methylprednisolone. Prospective prediction of ophthalmopathy was tested in an independent validation cohort of approximately 19 hyperthyroidism patients and roughly 16 patients who later progressed to ophthalmopathy. The 100 or so discovery patients were randomly divided into training and test sets at a 7:3 ratio. To identify distinguishing TCR V-J signatures, a discovery cohort of 90 to 100 patients was used, comprising 40 to 45 with Graves' ophthalmopathy and around 57 with stable Graves' hyperthyroidism.

Comments on this clonotype: Its antigen is currently not known. No base quality information exists; no much larger clone differs at one position.

In the ophthalmopathy patients, disease was moderately to severely active, with a Clinical Activity Score of 3 or more, a NOSPECS grade of 4 or more, and a duration of less than 3 months. Patients with uncontrolled infections, other autoimmune diseases, pregnancy or lactation were excluded. Diagnoses were based on clinical symptoms, serum thyroxine and TRAb, thyroid ultrasound and orbital computed tomography. PBMCs were isolated from around 10 ml of fresh peripheral blood by Ficoll-Paque density gradient centrifugation. Total RNA was extracted with Trizol reagent, and quality was checked on an Agilent 2100 Bioanalyzer. Beyond this particular receptor, the publication reports: Blood samples also contained most of the expanded thyroid clonotypes (frequency above 0.001), which suggests that blood repertoires may reflect thyroid immune responses. Sample size was not statistically predetermined, and investigators were not blinded to group allocation. Ophthalmopathy was separated from stable hyperthyroidism by a 13 V-J signature model, with approximately 86% sensitivity and roughly 81% specificity obtained in cross-validation and 80%/75% obtained in testing. In validation, the model predicted progression to ophthalmopathy a median of around 6.5 months before onset, with about 71% sensitivity and around 76% specificity.

The germline V end is reduced by 6 bases and the J end by 7 bases; junction bases left unmatched: 11. The CDR3, from cysteine to phenylalanine, totals 14 residues. Here the CDR3 DNA is all that survives: 42 bases in frame from base 1. The TCR beta CDR3 regions were amplified from the RNA transcripts. The first round of RT-PCR for the TCR CDR3 was performed with the HTBI primer set and the Qiagen OneStep RT-PCR kit. Libraries were constructed in a second round of multiplex PCR, after which size selection and purification were carried out. Libraries were sequenced paired-end with 100 bp reads on an Illumina HiSeq2000. Regarding the original processing steps: Raw data were processed with SOAPnuke, discarding reads with adapters, uncalled bases, mean Phred below 15, or no exact constant-primer or identifier match. High-quality paired reads were merged using COPE v1.2.5, and each unique nucleotide sequence was defined as a clonotype. MiTCR v1.1 was used to align clonotypes to the IMGT TRBV, TRBD and TRBJ reference segments. Analysis was restricted to V-J combinations with a frequency above 0.0001, which covered 98% to 99.2% of repertoires. A TCS score was defined as the ratio of F50 (clonal expansion) to E x V (chaos), with BLOSUM62-based TCRdist applied between CDR3 peptides within each V-J. Welch's t-statistics and random forest reduced 500 to 550 V-J features to 13, which were used in a naive Bayes classifier (R e1071). TCRdb trimmed the raw reads at Q25, called clones with MiXCR and kept productive beta chains. All rows with the same CDR3 protein become a single entry with the most common DNA and genes. The V and J calls come from TCRdb's annotation, not from the publication. This sample is represented by about 610,000 distinct CDR3 sequences; roughly 15% of them were singletons. The ten biggest clones cover more than 3% of the sample.

The material sequenced was blood. The receptor comes from a woman aged 40-49 years with Graves' ophthalmopathy. The sequence is built from TRBV12-3 or TRBV12-4 and TRBJ1-1; TRBD1 matches 7 bases in the middle. The nucleotide sequence reads as follows: TGTGCCAGCAGGCCGCGGACAGGAGGAGTTGAAGCTTTCTTT. Translated, this gives CASRPRTGGVEAFF.